The T cell receptor (beta chain) described here comes from a study of CD8+ T cells in alopecia areata. The sequencing template was cDNA reverse transcribed from extracted RNA. The protocol was immunoSEQ multiplex PCR, while the TCRdb copy is restricted to in-frame clones and leaves out a portion. The table records about 180,000 clones, 67% of them present only once. Study results and caveats: Affected lesional scalp, above all in alopecia totalis/universalis, was more clonal than normal scalp.

As to this clone: What it recognizes is unknown.

Germline lookup yields CDR1 LNHDA and CDR2 SQIVND (reference sequence). The junction had 5 bases not matched to a gene; V was cut back by 5 bases and J by 1 base. This CDR3 is built from 15 residues. The chain combines TRBV19 with TRBJ2-1, with TRBD1 matching 7 bases. The sequence derives from a human donor with alopecia areata. The sequencing used CD8+ T cells sorted from blood, collected at week 0. The CDR3 is CASSDYRGSYNEQFF. For the CDR3, the DNA is TGTGCCAGTAGTGACTACAGGGGTTCCTACAATGAGCAGTTCTTC.